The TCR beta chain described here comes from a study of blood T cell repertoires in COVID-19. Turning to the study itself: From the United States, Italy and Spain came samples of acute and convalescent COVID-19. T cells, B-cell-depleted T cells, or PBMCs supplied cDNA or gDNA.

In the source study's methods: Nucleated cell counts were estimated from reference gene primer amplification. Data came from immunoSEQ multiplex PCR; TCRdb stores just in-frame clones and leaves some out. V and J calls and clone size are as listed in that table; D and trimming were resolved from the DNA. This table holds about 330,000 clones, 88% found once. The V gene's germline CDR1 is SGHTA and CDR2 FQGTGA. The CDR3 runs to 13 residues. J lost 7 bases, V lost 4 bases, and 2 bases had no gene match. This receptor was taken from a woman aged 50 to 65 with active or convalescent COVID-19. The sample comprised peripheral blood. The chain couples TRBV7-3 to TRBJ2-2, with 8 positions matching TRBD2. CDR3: CASSSGTSGELFF. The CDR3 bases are TGTGCCAGCAGCTCGGGGACTAGCGGGGAGCTGTTTTTT.